The 30 T cell receptor beta chains below were found in one sample sequenced in a study of yellow fever vaccine responses in identical twins. TCRdb reprocessed the RT-PCR reads with MiXCR, giving one entry per CDR3 protein. The profile covers roughly 18,000 distinct CDR3 sequences, with less than 75% appearing a single time and 6% to 8.5% taken by the ten largest. This sample comprised T cells from blood (PBMCs), unsorted or a sorted subset (not recorded which), obtained before or after yellow fever vaccination (not recorded which). The receptors come from a young woman who received the yellow fever vaccine.

The rearrangement uses TRBV28 and TRBJ2-3; D call uncertain. The CDR3 is made up of 12 amino acids. Germline V gene data show CDR1 as MDHEN and CDR2 as SYDVKM. With 4 bases removed from V and 6 bases from J, the gap between germline ends came to 8 bases. The CDR3 DNA is TGTGCCAGCAGTTCCAAAGGGGATACGCAGTATTTT. It yields the protein CASSSKGDTQYF.

The chain recombines TRBV11-1 with TRBJ2-5; 7 positions match TRBD2. Per germline, CDR1 SGHAT and CDR2 FQDESV (reference sequence). The CDR3 runs to 16 residues. The V gene end was trimmed by 1 base and the J gene end by 3 bases; junction bases not matched to a gene: 8. The CDR3 sequence is CASSLVSGLAEETQYF. The CDR3 DNA sequence: TGTGCCAGCAGCTTAGTATCCGGCCTAGCGGAAGAGACCCAGTACTTC.

The chain uses TRBV11-1 and TRBJ2-7, with D maybe TRBD2 (5 bases). Germline V CDR1 and CDR2: SGHAT, FQDESV (reference sequence). The CDR3 sequence is 12 residues long. The germline V and J ends were trimmed by 5 bases and 5 bases, with 10 bases remaining between them. The CDR3 reads CASSPHGDEQYF. CDR3 nucleotides: TGTGCCAGCAGCCCCCACGGGGACGAGCAGTACTTC. Full variable domain (outside the CDR3, taken from reference TRBV11-1 and TRBJ2-7): EAEVAQSPRYKITEKSQAVAFWCDPISGHATLYWYRQILGQGPELLVQFQDESVVDDSQLPKDRFSAERLKGVDSTLKIQPAELGDSAMYLCASSPHGDEQYFGPGTRLTVT.

This clonotype was seen a handful of times. DNA of the CDR3: TGCGCCAGCAGCTTGGAGGGACCGACCCAAGAGACCCAGTACTTC. Its protein is CASSLEGPTQETQYF. V and J are TRBV5-1 and TRBJ2-5, with D perhaps TRBD1 or TRBD2 (5 bases each). V was cut by 0 bases and J by 1 base, with 10 bases left in between. CDR1 and CDR2 from the germline V gene are SGHRS and YFSETQ. The length of the CDR3 is 15 residues.

The chain combines TRBV18 with TRBJ1-2; no firm D call. The CDR3 runs to 13 residues. Between the trimmed V and J ends, which lost 2 bases and 4 bases, there was a span of 8 bases. The germline gives CDR1 KGHSH, CDR2 LQKENI. CDR3: CASSPNQVYGYTF. The CDR3 DNA follows: TGTGCCAGCTCACCAAACCAGGTCTATGGCTACACCTTC.

This chain connects TRBV4-2 to TRBJ2-3, with D hard to call. The CDR3 is 15 residues long. Trimming took off 4 bases at V and 4 bases at J, with 15 bases between the two ends. Germline V gives CDR1 LGHNA, CDR2 YNFKEQ. CDR3 protein: CASSPSTPSADTQYF. In DNA, the CDR3 is TGTGCCAGCAGCCCATCGACCCCCTCGGCAGATACGCAGTATTTT.

This clonotype was seen a handful of times. V is TRBV6-1 and J is TRBJ2-3; D is possibly TRBD1 (6 bases). V lost 6 bases and J 0 bases, leaving 19 bases between the germline ends. Germline lookup yields CDR1 MNHNS and CDR2 SASEGT. The CDR3 loop spans 17 amino acids. CDR3 loop: CASRQSLTGYSTDTQYF. The DNA of the CDR3 is TGTGCCAGCAGGCAATCCTTGACAGGTTACAGCACAGATACGCAGTATTTT.

By share, this clonotype counts as medium-sized (0.01 to 0.1%). This chain connects TRBV27 to TRBJ2-2; TRBD2 aligns across 7 bases. The V gene end was trimmed by 5 bases and the J gene end by 6 bases; junction bases not matched to a gene: 6. This CDR3 comprises 14 residues. Germline V gene sequence: CDR1 MNHEY, CDR2 SMNVEV (reference sequence). CDR3 loop: CASSPPGLPGELFF. DNA of the CDR3: TGTGCCAGCAGTCCGCCGGGACTACCCGGGGAGCTGTTTTTT.

The chain recombines TRBV29-1 with TRBJ1-2; unclear D gene. The CDR3 is made up of 14 amino acids. Germline V gene data show CDR1 as SQVTM and CDR2 as ANQGSEA. Trimming pared 3 bases from V and 1 base from J, leaving 12 bases between. Here the CDR3 DNA reads TGCAGCGTTGATATCGAGAATTTTAACTATGGCTACACCTTC. It is translated as CSVDIENFNYGYTF.

Written as DNA, the CDR3 is TGCAGTGCTACCGAAACTAGAGGCGCACGTAATACGCAGTATTTT. Amino acid sequence: CSATETRGARNTQYF. The J gene is TRBJ2-3, the V gene TRBV20-1, with D tentatively TRBD2 (5 bases). Germline CDR1 and CDR2: DFQATT and SNEGSKA (reference sequence). This CDR3 spans 15 amino acids. The V end was cut by 4 bases, the J end by 7 bases, with 21 bases between.

This chain uses TRBV12-3 or TRBV12-4 with TRBJ2-4, with TRBD2 matching over 10 bases. The junction had 8 bases not matched to a gene; V was cut back by 6 bases and J by 0 bases. The CDR3 totals 17 residues. CDR3 loop: CASSQEIAGGAKNIQYF. CDR3 DNA: TGTGCCAGCAGCCAAGAAATAGCGGGGGGAGCCAAAAACATTCAGTACTTC.

By sample share, this clonotype is medium-sized. The chain carries TRBV15 and TRBJ2-2; D remains unclear. This CDR3 spans 14 amino acids. Germline CDR1 and CDR2: LNHNV and YYDKDF (reference sequence). The ends were cut back, 0 bases at V and 5 bases at J, with 7 bases in the middle. The CDR3 bases are TGTGCCACCAGCAGAGATGGAGAGACCGGGGAGCTGTTTTTT. Amino acids: CATSRDGETGELFF.

The chain has TRBV20-1 and TRBJ2-5, with unresolved D. Germline V lookup: CDR1 DFQATT, CDR2 SNEGSKA (reference sequence). The CDR3 is 11 residues long. CDR3 bases: TGCAGCCCGGTGCTAGGGGAGACCCAGTACTTC. It codes for CSPVLGETQYF.

The chain recombines TRBV7-6 with TRBJ1-1, with D perhaps matching TRBD1 (6 bases). The V and J ends lost 5 bases and 5 bases respectively, with 18 bases between them. Germline loops: CDR1 SGHVS, CDR2 FNYEAQ. The CDR3 covers 15 residues. DNA for the CDR3: TGTGCCAGCAGCGGGTCACAGGGTGGGAAGACTGAAGCTTTCTTT. Protein product: CASSGSQGGKTEAFF.

The chain has TRBV20-1 and TRBJ1-1; TRBD1 matches at 8 bases. The length of the CDR3 is 14 residues. V was clipped by 1 base and J by 1 base; unmatched bases: 2. CDR1 and CDR2 (germline): DFQATT, SNEGSKA (reference sequence). CDR3 coding DNA: TGCAGTGCTAGAGGTGGGACAGGGAACACTGAAGCTTTCTTT. Translation: CSARGGTGNTEAFF.

This chain joins TRBV14 and TRBJ2-1; TRBD2 aligns across 7 bases. V was clipped by 2 bases and J by 12 bases; unmatched bases: 10. Germline V gene lookup returns CDR1 SGHDN and CDR2 FVKESK. This CDR3 contains 14 residues. The CDR3 protein is CASSQISTSQPQFF. CDR3 nucleotides: TGTGCCAGCAGCCAAATCTCGACTAGCCAACCGCAGTTCTTC.

V gene TRBV18 combines with J gene TRBJ1-1; no firm D call. Trimming removed 2 bases at V and 4 bases at J, with 8 bases between. The CDR3 runs 13 residues. Germline V gene data show CDR1 as KGHSH and CDR2 as LQKENI. The CDR3 spells CASSPSRVTEAFF. DNA of the CDR3: TGTGCCAGCTCACCAAGTCGGGTCACTGAAGCTTTCTTT.

This sequence joins TRBV5-5 and TRBJ2-1, with 10 bases aligning to TRBD2. The CDR3 runs 15 residues. CDR1 and CDR2 from the germline V gene are SGHKS and YYEKEE (reference sequence). V shed 2 bases and J 3 bases; nucleotides not matched to a gene: 2. As DNA, the CDR3 is TGTGCCAGCAGCTTTAGCGGGAGGATCTACAATGAGCAGTTCTTC. Translating gives CASSFSGRIYNEQFF.

This chain uses TRBV11-3 with TRBJ2-1, with 7 bases that match TRBD1. The ends lost 11 bases at V and 9 bases at J; junction bases unmatched: 19. This CDR3 spans 15 amino acids. Per the germline V gene, CDR1 is SGHNT and CDR2 is YENEEA. CDR3 amino acids: CAGSTGHIIYGEQFF. The CDR3 bases are TGTGCCGGGTCGACAGGGCATATAATTTACGGTGAGCAGTTCTTC. Looking up the rest from reference TRBV11-3 and TRBJ2-1 gives the full variable domain: EAGVVQSPRYKIIEKKQPVAFWCNPISGHNTLYWYLQNLGQGPELLIRYENEEAVDDSQLPKDRFSAERLKGVDSTLKIQPAELGDSAVYLCAGSTGHIIYGEQFFGPGTRLTVL.

This clonotype was found once. The rearrangement uses TRBV2 and TRBJ1-1; D is undetermined. Per germline, CDR1 SNHLY and CDR2 FYNNEI. This CDR3 is 13 amino acids long. V was trimmed by 8 bases and J by 0 bases, leaving 10 bases between them. The chain's CDR3 is CASGLTMNTEAFF. The CDR3 DNA is TGTGCCAGCGGGCTGACTATGAACACTGAAGCTTTCTTT.

The rearrangement joins TRBV7-9 to TRBJ2-3; D unclear. Germline V lookup: CDR1 SEHNR, CDR2 FQNEAQ (reference sequence). The CDR3 length is 13 residues. The V end was cut by 3 bases, the J end by 2 bases, with 6 bases between. CDR3 nucleotides: TGTGCCAGCAGCTTCGATGTCACAGATACGCAGTATTTT. This translates into CASSFDVTDTQYF.

The chain joins TRBV12-3 or TRBV12-4 to TRBJ2-1; D gene uncertain. This CDR3 region has 13 residues. V lost 3 bases to trimming and J lost 7 bases, with 10 bases between them. The CDR3 region has the DNA TGTGCCAGCAGTTTGGACCTCGGGAATGAGCAGTTCTTC. The encoded protein is CASSLDLGNEQFF.

The V call is TRBV2, the J call TRBJ1-1; 8 nucleotides agree with TRBD1. J lost 3 bases, V lost 2 bases, and 8 bases had no gene match. The CDR3 loop spans 16 amino acids. CDR1 SNHLY and CDR2 FYNNEI come from the germline V gene. CDR3 residues: CASSELAGGLDTEAFF. The DNA for the CDR3 is TGTGCCAGCAGTGAATTGGCAGGGGGCTTGGACACTGAAGCTTTCTTT.

J is TRBJ2-1 and V is TRBV6-1; 12 positions match TRBD1. Germline V gene lookup returns CDR1 MNHNS and CDR2 SASEGT. With V trimmed by 5 bases and J by 9 bases, 11 bases remained unmatched. This CDR3 region has 16 residues. The CDR3 here is CASSTMAGTGGAEQFF. The CDR3, as DNA: TGTGCCAGCAGTACTATGGCCGGGACAGGGGGCGCTGAGCAGTTCTTC.

This clonotype was seen a handful of times. DNA for the CDR3: TGTGCCATCAGTGATATGAAACTGGCGGGGGGCCAGCCCCAGCATTTT. Its translation: CAISDMKLAGGQPQHF. This chain links TRBV10-3 with TRBJ1-5; possible D gene TRBD1, 6 bases. The CDR3 spans 16 residues. The V gene's germline CDR1 is ENHRY and CDR2 SYGVKD. The ends were cut back, 3 bases at V and 7 bases at J, with 19 bases in the middle.

The table lists this clonotype with a few counts. The rearrangement uses TRBV11-3 and TRBJ2-3, with D hard to call. Trimming removed 2 bases from V and 6 bases from J, with 12 bases in between. The CDR3 is made up of 14 amino acids. Germline lookup yields CDR1 SGHNT and CDR2 YENEEA. Here the CDR3 DNA reads TGTGCCAGCAGCTTAATGGGGTTAGGGGATACGCAGTATTTT. Protein: CASSLMGLGDTQYF.

The table lists this clonotype with a few counts. The chain combines TRBV6-1 with TRBJ2-5; D may be TRBD1 or TRBD2 (5 bases each). This CDR3 contains 14 residues. Trimming took 7 bases from V and 4 from J, leaving 16 bases between them. CDR1 MNHNS and CDR2 SASEGT come from the germline V gene. CDR3 sequence (DNA): TGTGCCAGCACCACTCCGGGGACCGGAGAGACCCAGTACTTC. This translates into CASTTPGTGETQYF.

This clonotype has only a few counts. The chain has TRBV11-1 and TRBJ2-7; D unresolved. The CDR3 is made up of 14 amino acids. The V gene's germline CDR1 is SGHAT and CDR2 FQDESV (reference sequence). V was pared by 5 bases and J by 2 bases, with 13 bases between. Written as DNA, the CDR3 is TGTGCCAGCAGCACCCGACTGAGGCCCTACGAGCAGTACGTC. It translates to CASSTRLRPYEQYV.

The chain is built from TRBV5-1 and TRBJ2-1, with TRBD2 matching 9 bases. This CDR3 is built from 17 residues. Trimming cost V 0 bases and J 3 bases; bases outside gene matches: 7. Germline CDR1 reads SGHRS; CDR2 reads YFSETQ. The CDR3 nucleotides are TGCGCCAGCAGCTTGGGACTAGCGGAACCAAACTACAATGAGCAGTTCTTC. It encodes CASSLGLAEPNYNEQFF.

The rearrangement uses TRBV29-1 and TRBJ1-1; 7 bases match TRBD1. With 4 bases clipped from V and 1 base from J, the junction kept 3 bases outside the gene matches. The CDR3 is made up of 13 amino acids. Per the germline V gene, CDR1 is SQVTM and CDR2 is ANQGSEA. The CDR3 sequence: CSVGWTGNTEAFF. The CDR3 nucleotides read TGCAGCGTTGGGTGGACAGGGAACACTGAAGCTTTCTTT.